A single sample gave rise to the 10 T cell receptor beta chains below, sequenced in a study of OX40 agonist ivuxolimab in advanced cancers. Library creation used the immunoSEQ multiplex PCR assay. Entries here come from immuneACCESS through TCRdb and include only in-frame sequences with V and J called. Some clones fail to appear in such tables; in the studies checked, an unresolved V gene covers under half of the shortfall, and the cause of the remainder is unknown. The sample data list around 95,000 clones, and 89% of these were observed just once. Together, the top ten hold about 0.17% of the sample. Sequencing used CD4+ or CD8+ T cells sorted from blood, obtained in a trial of the OX40 agonist ivuxolimab. The receptor set was obtained from an adult with an advanced solid tumor such as melanoma, head and neck, liver or kidney cancer.

About this clone: Sequence at one end of the junction differs from germline and may be a read error. V is TRBV30 and J is TRBJ1-2; D remains ambiguous. Germline lookup yields CDR1 GTSNPN and CDR2 SVGIG (reference sequence). This CDR3 contains 12 residues. The CDR3 DNA reads TGTGCCTGGGCGCAGGCTAAGTATGGCTACACCTTC. Protein: CAWAQAKYGYTF.

This chain joins TRBV5-4 and TRBJ2-6, with 9 bases matching TRBD1. The CDR3 contains 17 residues. The germline V gene encodes CDR1 SGHNT and CDR2 YYREEE (reference sequence). Losses at the gene ends were 3 bases for V and 9 bases for J; bases not matched to a gene: 13. The CDR3 DNA reads TGTGCCAGCAGCTCGAACCCCCGGGACAGGGCTCACAACGTCCTGACTTTC. This sequence encodes CASSSNPRDRAHNVLTF.

The chain couples TRBV28 to TRBJ2-1; TRBD1 aligns across 10 bases. Germline CDR1 reads MDHEN; CDR2 reads SYDVKM. This CDR3 has 16 amino acids. J lost 6 bases, V lost 5 bases, and 10 bases had no gene match. This chain's CDR3 is CASSVYRDRGFNEQFF. The CDR3 nucleotides read TGTGCCAGCAGTGTGTACCGGGACAGGGGCTTCAATGAGCAGTTCTTC.

The chain carries TRBV5-8 and TRBJ2-7, with a tentative D call TRBD2 (6 bases). Germline V gives CDR1 SGHTS, CDR2 YDEGEE. Trimming left V 4 bases short and J 3 bases short, with 20 bases between. The CDR3 contains 16 residues. CDR3 DNA sequence: TGTGCCAGCAGCCGACCTAATTGGTGGGGAGGCTACGAGCAGTACTTC. Residues: CASSRPNWWGGYEQYF.

The gene calls are TRBV7-9 and TRBJ2-1, with 13 bases that match TRBD2. The V segment lost 6 bases and the J segment 5 bases; nucleotides outside the gene matches: 4. CDR1 and CDR2 from the germline V gene are SEHNR and FQNEAQ (reference sequence). The CDR3 consists of 15 residues. In DNA, the CDR3 is TGTGCCAGCAGTCGGACTAGCGGGAGACACAATGAGCAGTTCTTC. It translates to CASSRTSGRHNEQFF.

The CDR3 is CASSPSVVSSYEQYF. CDR3 DNA sequence: TGTGCCAGCAGCCCTAGCGTGGTGAGCTCCTACGAGCAGTACTTC. This rearrangement joins TRBV7-2 to TRBJ2-7, with a tentative D call TRBD2 (6 bases). V was trimmed by 5 bases and J by 0 bases, leaving 14 bases between them. The CDR3 loop spans 15 amino acids. Germline V CDR1 and CDR2: SGHTA, FQGNSA. The variable domain in full, completed from reference TRBV7-2 and TRBJ2-7, reads GAGVSQSPSNKVTEKGKDVELRCDPISGHTALYWYRQSLGQGLEFLIYFQGNSAPDKSGLPSDRFSAERTGGSVSTLTIQRTQQEDSAVYLCASSPSVVSSYEQYFGPGTRLTVT.

The chain combines TRBV9 with TRBJ2-3; no reliable D call. This CDR3 region has 13 residues. Germline lookup yields CDR1 SGDLS and CDR2 YYNGEE. V lost 4 bases, J lost 6 bases, and 12 bases lay in between. For the CDR3, the DNA is TGTGCCAGCAGCACCCCACCCCGTGATACGCAGTATTTT. Its protein product is CASSTPPRDTQYF. Combining the CDR3 with reference TRBV9 and TRBJ2-3 gives the whole variable domain DSGVTQTPKHLITATGQRVTLRCSPRSGDLSVYWYQQSLDQGLQFLIQYYNGEERAKGNILERFSAQQFPDLHSELNLSSLELGDSALYFCASSTPPRDTQYFGPGTRLTVL.

This chain uses TRBV7-3 with TRBJ2-1, with D possibly TRBD2 on 5 matching bases. This CDR3 comprises 14 residues. The germline gives CDR1 SGHTA, CDR2 FQGTGA. The germline V and J ends were trimmed by 5 bases and 4 bases, with 12 bases remaining between them. In nucleotides, the CDR3 is TGTGCCAGCAGCCTCATCGCGGGTTACAATGAGCAGTTCTTC. Amino acid sequence: CASSLIAGYNEQFF.

This chain connects TRBV7-9 to TRBJ2-7, with unresolved D. This CDR3 has 14 residues. Per the germline V gene, CDR1 is SEHNR and CDR2 is FQNEAQ (reference sequence). Trimming cost V 5 bases and J 4 bases, with 15 bases left between them. This chain's CDR3 is CASSRTDRLYEQYF. The CDR3 DNA reads TGTGCCAGCAGCCGGACCGATAGATTATACGAGCAGTACTTC. The whole variable domain, remainder taken from reference TRBV7-9 and TRBJ2-7, is DTGVSQNPRHKITKRGQNVTFRCDPISEHNRLYWYRQTLGQGPEFLTYFQNEAQLEKSRLLSDRFSAERPKGSFSTLEIQRTEQGDSAMYLCASSRTDRLYEQYFGPGTRLTVT.

The chain is built from TRBV6-1 and TRBJ2-1, with D possibly TRBD1 on 6 matching bases. The CDR3 contains 13 residues. V lost 8 bases, J lost 7 bases, and 15 bases lay in between. CDR1 is MNHNS, CDR2 SASEGT, per germline. The CDR3 DNA reads TGTGCCAGCGACTTGGGGGCGCGAAATGAGCAGTTCTTC. Translation gives CASDLGARNEQFF.